This T cell receptor beta chain was sequenced in a study of CD8+ T cells in alopecia areata. About this clone: Its matching antigen is unknown.

The study's findings and limits: Tissue-resident alphabeta T cells belonging to normal skin likewise get sequenced within scalp specimens. TCR sharing was clearer in mice than between patients, perhaps partly owing to patient HLA diversity.

cDNA prepared by RNA extraction and subsequent reverse transcription served as the template for sequencing. Generated by immunoSEQ multiplex PCR, the TCRdb table keeps only in-frame clones and is missing some. The sample lists 110,000 to 150,000 clones; about 60% were seen once. Per germline, CDR1 SNHLY and CDR2 FYNNEI. With 8 bases clipped from V and 2 bases from J, the junction kept 3 bases outside the gene matches. The length of the CDR3 is 13 residues. This TCR was sampled from a human donor with alopecia areata. This chain joins TRBV2 and TRBJ2-3, with TRBD2 identical over 8 bases. Sequenced here: CD4+ T cells sorted from blood, sampled at week 0. CDR3 region: CASAGGSTDTQYF. DNA for the CDR3: TGTGCCAGCGCGGGGGGATCCACAGATACGCAGTATTTT.